The 24 T cell receptor beta chains presented below share a single source sample, sequenced in a study of T-cell reconstitution after alpha-beta-depleted transplantation in children. Preparation of the TCRbeta library used unique molecular identifiers. TCRdb reanalysed the PCR reads using MiXCR and keeps one entry per CDR3 protein. The data contain about 340,000 distinct CDR3 sequences, 15% to 20% of them singletons. The sample in question was PBMCs, mostly from graft donor cells, obtained 360 days after TCRalphabeta/CD19-depleted stem cell transplant. These TCRs come from a male patient between 2 and 10 years old who had a stem cell transplant for acute lymphoblastic leukemia, so the T cells may come from the graft donor.

This clonotype was observed a handful of times. The chain recombines TRBV18 with TRBJ2-5; D not resolved. The ends were cut back, 0 bases at V and 3 bases at J, with 8 bases in the middle. The CDR3 runs to 14 residues. Germline assignment: CDR1 KGHSH and CDR2 LQKENI. Here the CDR3 DNA reads TGTGCCAGCTCACCACCTGTCAGAAAAGAGACCCAGTACTTC. Translated, it gives CASSPPVRKETQYF.

As to this clonotype: At one end, the junction sequence differs from germline, possibly due to a read error. This chain links TRBV12-3 or TRBV12-4 with TRBJ1-4; 8 bases line up with TRBD1. This CDR3 is 14 amino acids long. The CDR3 here is CASRTQGGAADAVF. The CDR3 DNA reads TGTGCCAGCAGAACACAGGGGGGCGCCGCGGATGCTGTTTTT.

This clonotype was recorded a few times. The gene calls are TRBV20-1 and TRBJ1-1; D is undetermined. The CDR3 spans 13 residues. V lost 4 bases to trimming and J lost 6 bases, with 15 bases between them. Germline V gene lookup returns CDR1 DFQATT and CDR2 SNEGSKA (reference sequence). CDR3 region: CSAKSLLGPEAFF. For the CDR3, the DNA is TGCAGTGCTAAATCCCTTCTTGGGCCTGAAGCTTTCTTT.

The chain has TRBV12-3 or TRBV12-4 and TRBJ2-2; TRBD1 agrees at 11 bases. This CDR3 contains 15 residues. V trimming: 7 bases; J trimming: 3 bases; junction bases outside the gene matches: 4. The CDR3 reads CASNPGQGDTGELFF. The DNA of the CDR3 is TGTGCCAGCAATCCGGGACAGGGGGACACCGGGGAGCTGTTTTTT.

The chain joins TRBV28 to TRBJ2-5, with a possible D match to TRBD1 (6 bases). V shed 8 bases and J shed 1 base, with 17 bases lying between them. Per germline, CDR1 MDHEN and CDR2 SYDVKM. The length of the CDR3 is 15 residues. CDR3 DNA sequence: TGTGCCAGCGTATTTGCAGACAGGCGCCAAGAGACCCAGTACTTC. This encodes CASVFADRRQETQYF.

This clonotype appeared a few times. The V and J genes are TRBV11-2 and TRBJ1-1; tentative D call: TRBD1 (6 bases). Trimming stripped 0 bases from V and 3 bases from J, with 23 bases between. The CDR3 runs to 19 residues. Germline assignment: CDR1 SGHAT and CDR2 FQNNGV. The CDR3 spells CASSLDSPQGGGWDTEAFF. Written as DNA, the CDR3 is TGTGCCAGCAGCTTAGATAGCCCACAGGGAGGTGGATGGGACACTGAAGCTTTCTTT.

This clonotype was seen a handful of times. The chain is built from TRBV10-3 and TRBJ2-1, with 8 bases identical to TRBD1. Germline assignment: CDR1 ENHRY and CDR2 SYGVKD. The CDR3 consists of 12 residues. V lost 10 bases to trimming and J lost 14 bases; unmatched junction nucleotides: 13. This CDR3 reads CATRQGPAEEFF. DNA for the CDR3: TGTGCCACCAGACAGGGGCCGGCAGAGGAGTTCTTC.

For this clonotype: One junction end does not reproduce the germline sequence, and a read error may be involved. The rearrangement links TRBV10-3 to TRBJ2-2; the D gene is possibly TRBD1 (5 bases). Germline V lookup: CDR1 ENHRY, CDR2 SYGVKD. The CDR3 loop spans 12 amino acids. The CDR3 coding sequence is TGTGGCATCACCCGACAGACCGGGGAGCTGTTTTTT. Translated: CGITRQTGELFF.

This clonotype came up many times. J is TRBJ1-1 and V is TRBV6-5; D may be TRBD1 (6 bases). Germline lookup yields CDR1 MNHEY and CDR2 SVGAGI. Trimming took 6 bases from V and 1 from J, leaving 15 bases between them. The CDR3 runs to 15 residues. Written as DNA, the CDR3 is TGTGCCAGCAGCCCCCCTCTGACAGGGAACACTGAAGCTTTCTTT. Its translation is CASSPPLTGNTEAFF.

The V gene is TRBV7-3, the J gene TRBJ2-6; 11 nucleotides align to TRBD1. The germline CDR1 and CDR2 sequences are SGHTA and FQGTGA. The CDR3 totals 18 residues. V lost 5 bases to trimming and J lost 0 bases; unmatched junction nucleotides: 6. CDR3 amino acids: CASSPDRGPLSGANVLTF. DNA of the CDR3: TGTGCCAGCAGCCCGGACAGGGGGCCCCTCTCTGGGGCCAACGTCCTGACTTTC.

This clonotype was seen a handful of times. The rearrangement joins TRBV10-2 to TRBJ2-7; 11 bases map to TRBD2. V lost 6 bases, J lost 4 bases, and 11 bases stayed unmatched. Germline lookup yields CDR1 WSHSY and CDR2 SAAADI. This CDR3 has 16 residues. The chain's CDR3 is CASSPLPGLAAYEQYF. DNA of the CDR3: TGCGCCAGCAGCCCCCTACCGGGACTAGCGGCATACGAGCAGTACTTC.

This chain joins TRBV7-2 and TRBJ1-2; 7 bases align to TRBD1. Trimming took 4 bases from V and 3 from J; bases not matched to a gene: 8. CDR1 is SGHTA, CDR2 FQGNSA, per germline. CDR3 length: 15 amino acids. The CDR3 loop reads CASSSVPGTDYGYTF. CDR3 bases: TGTGCCAGCAGCTCCGTTCCCGGGACAGACTATGGCTACACCTTC.

This clonotype was detected only a few times. The chain joins TRBV7-9 to TRBJ2-3; possible D gene TRBD2, 6 bases. The V end was cut by 8 bases, the J end by 4 bases, with 16 bases between. CDR1 and CDR2 (germline): SEHNR, FQNEAQ (reference sequence). The length of the CDR3 is 14 residues. CDR3 sequence (DNA): TGTGCCAGCGCTATGGGGGGAAGCCCAGATACGCAGTATTTT. Translation gives CASAMGGSPDTQYF.

V is TRBV5-4 and J is TRBJ2-2; D tentatively reads TRBD1 or TRBD2 (5 bases each). The length of the CDR3 is 17 residues. Between the trimmed V and J ends, which lost 0 bases and 5 bases, there was a span of 17 bases. Germline CDR1 SGHNT, CDR2 YYREEE (reference sequence). The CDR3 loop reads CASSLGSWGGRTGELFF. DNA for the CDR3: TGTGCCAGCAGCTTGGGATCGTGGGGCGGGCGGACCGGGGAGCTGTTTTTT. Full variable domain (rest looked up from reference TRBV5-4 and TRBJ2-2): ETGVTQSPTHLIKTRGQQVTLRCSSQSGHNTVSWYQQALGQGPQFIFQYYREEENGRGNFPPRFSGLQFPNYSSELNVNALELDDSALYLCASSLGSWGGRTGELFFGEGSRLTVL.

V gene TRBV4-2 combines with J gene TRBJ2-2, with TRBD2 identical over 12 bases. Trimming at V came to 0 bases and at J to 2 bases, leaving 7 bases not matched to a gene. Germline V gene data show CDR1 as LGHNA and CDR2 as YNFKEQ. The CDR3 totals 19 residues. As DNA, the CDR3 is TGTGCCAGCAGCCAAGATCATTCTAGCGGGAGGGCCAACACCGGGGAGCTGTTTTTT. As protein: CASSQDHSSGRANTGELFF.

This clonotype came up many times. The chain couples TRBV12-3 or TRBV12-4 to TRBJ2-3, with D perhaps TRBD2 (5 bases). Trimming took 1 base from V and 1 from J, leaving 12 bases between them. CDR3 length: 16 amino acids. This CDR3 reads CASSLVPGKGTDTQYF. As DNA, the CDR3 is TGTGCCAGCAGTTTAGTTCCCGGGAAGGGCACAGATACGCAGTATTTT.

This clonotype has only a few counts. The chain employs TRBV24-1 and TRBJ2-7; D unclear. Trimming left V 3 bases short and J 2 bases short, with 10 bases between. Germline CDR1 is KGHDR and CDR2 is SFDVKD. CDR3 length: 14 residues. The CDR3, as DNA: TGTGCCACCAGTGATCCCCTATTCCCCTACGAGCAGTACTTC. Translated: CATSDPLFPYEQYF.

The rearrangement joins TRBV4-2 to TRBJ1-4; D is unclear. This CDR3 contains 15 residues. Germline V CDR1 and CDR2: LGHNA, YNFKEQ. V shed 1 base and J shed 8 bases, with 14 bases lying between them. The CDR3 loop reads CASSQVGSQREKLFF. The CDR3 DNA reads as TGTGCCAGCAGCCAAGTTGGTAGTCAGCGGGAAAAACTGTTTTTT.

This clonotype was found a few times. The CDR3 protein is CASSLGPLRTGGQTQYF. In nucleotides, the CDR3 is TGTGCCAGCAGCTTGGGTCCCCTCCGGACAGGGGGGCAGACCCAGTACTTC. The chain joins TRBV5-4 to TRBJ2-5; 10 bases agree with TRBD1. This CDR3 comprises 17 residues. Trimming at V came to 0 bases and at J to 6 bases, leaving 11 bases not matched to a gene. CDR1 is SGHNT and CDR2 is YYREEE in the germline V gene (reference sequence).

This clonotype was seen just once. This chain links TRBV4-2 with TRBJ2-7, with 9 bases aligning to TRBD1. V shed 4 bases and J 6 bases; nucleotides not matched to a gene: 22. In germline, CDR1 is LGHNA, CDR2 YNFKEQ. This CDR3 contains 19 residues. As DNA, the CDR3 is TGTGCCAGCAGCCGGGACAGGGCAGGGCTTCTTAAACTACGTCGCGAGCAGTACTTC. Translated, it gives CASSRDRAGLLKLRREQYF.

This chain links TRBV28 with TRBJ2-5, with D unresolved. The CDR3 runs 14 residues. CDR1 is MDHEN and CDR2 is SYDVKM in the germline V gene. The ends were cut back, 5 bases at V and 7 bases at J, with 17 bases in the middle. In DNA, the CDR3 is TGTGCCAGCAGTCTTCTCAGAAGAAAAGGGACCCAGTACTTC. This encodes CASSLLRRKGTQYF. The full variable domain, with the rest looked up from reference TRBV28 and TRBJ2-5, is DVKVTQSSRYLVKRTGEKVFLECVQDMDHENMFWYRQDPGLGLRLIYFSYDVKMKEKGDIPEGYSVSREKKERFSLILESASTNQTSMYLCASSLLRRKGTQYFGPGTRLLVL.

The table lists this clonotype with many counts. V is TRBV5-1 and J is TRBJ1-1; a possible D gene is TRBD1 (6 bases). CDR3 size: 15 residues. Germline-derived CDR1 and CDR2 are SGHRS and YFSETQ. V lost 1 base and J lost 2, with 12 bases in between. This CDR3 reads CASSLLRGGNTEAFF. The DNA of the CDR3 is TGCGCCAGCAGCTTGTTAAGGGGGGGAAACACTGAAGCTTTCTTT.

This clonotype occurred a few times. The V gene is TRBV6-2 or TRBV6-3, the J gene TRBJ2-1; D is unclear. The germline V gene encodes CDR1 MNHEY and CDR2 SVGEGT. The CDR3 spans 12 residues. Trimming stripped 8 bases from V and 4 bases from J, with 9 bases between. CDR3: CASGITYNEQFF. CDR3 nucleotide sequence: TGTGCCAGCGGGATAACTTACAATGAGCAGTTCTTC.

At least ten counts were recorded for this clonotype. This sequence joins TRBV7-8 and TRBJ2-2; TRBD1 agrees at 7 bases. V lost 5 bases to trimming and J lost 1 base; unmatched junction nucleotides: 4. Germline V gene lookup returns CDR1 SGHVS and CDR2 FQNEAQ. The CDR3 runs to 15 residues. The CDR3 coding sequence is TGTGCCAGCAGCGCGTGGGACAGGAACACCGGGGAGCTGTTTTTT. Translation gives CASSAWDRNTGELFF.